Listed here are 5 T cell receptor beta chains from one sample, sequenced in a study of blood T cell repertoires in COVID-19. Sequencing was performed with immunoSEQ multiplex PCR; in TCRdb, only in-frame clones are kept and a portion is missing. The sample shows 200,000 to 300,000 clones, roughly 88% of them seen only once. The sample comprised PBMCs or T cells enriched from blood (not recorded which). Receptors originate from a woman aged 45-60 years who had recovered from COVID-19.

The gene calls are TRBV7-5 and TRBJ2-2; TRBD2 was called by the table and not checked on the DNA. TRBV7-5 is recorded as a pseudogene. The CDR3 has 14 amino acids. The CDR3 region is CARSLAAGTGELFF. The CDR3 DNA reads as TGTGCCAGAAGCTTAGCTGCGGGGACCGGGGAGCTGTTTTTT.

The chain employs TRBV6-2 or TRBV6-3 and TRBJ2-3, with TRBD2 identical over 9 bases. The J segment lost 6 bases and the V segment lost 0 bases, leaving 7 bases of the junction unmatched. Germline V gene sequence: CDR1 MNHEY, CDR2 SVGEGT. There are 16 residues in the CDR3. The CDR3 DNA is TGTGCCAGCAGTTACTCACCGGGACTAGCTCCGGATACGCAGTATTTT. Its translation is CASSYSPGLAPDTQYF.

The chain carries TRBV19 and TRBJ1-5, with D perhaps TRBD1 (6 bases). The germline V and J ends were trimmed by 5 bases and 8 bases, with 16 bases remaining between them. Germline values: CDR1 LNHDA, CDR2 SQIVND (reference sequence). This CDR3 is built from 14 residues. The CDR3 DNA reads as TGTGCCAGTAGTGCTCGGGACACCAAGGAGCCCCAGCATTTT. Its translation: CASSARDTKEPQHF.

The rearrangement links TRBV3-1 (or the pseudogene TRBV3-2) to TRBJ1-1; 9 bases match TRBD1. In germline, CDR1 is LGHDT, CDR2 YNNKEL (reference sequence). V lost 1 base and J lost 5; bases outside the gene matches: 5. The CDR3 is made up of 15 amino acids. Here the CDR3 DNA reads TGTGCCAGCAGCCAAGGAGGGACAGGGAGTACTGAAGCTTTCTTT. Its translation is CASSQGGTGSTEAFF.

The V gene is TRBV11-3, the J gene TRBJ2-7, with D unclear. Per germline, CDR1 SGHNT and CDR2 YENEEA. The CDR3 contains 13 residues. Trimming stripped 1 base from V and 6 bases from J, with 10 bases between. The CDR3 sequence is CASSLARYGEQYF. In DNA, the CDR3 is TGTGCCAGCAGCTTAGCGCGGTACGGCGAGCAGTACTTC. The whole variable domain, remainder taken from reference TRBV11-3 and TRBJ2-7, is EAGVVQSPRYKIIEKKQPVAFWCNPISGHNTLYWYLQNLGQGPELLIRYENEEAVDDSQLPKDRFSAERLKGVDSTLKIQPAELGDSAVYLCASSLARYGEQYFGPGTRLTVT.